The rows below give T cell receptor beta chains drawn from one sample of a study of PD-L1 blockade in urothelial cancer. Sequencing was performed with immunoSEQ multiplex PCR; in TCRdb, only in-frame clones are kept and a portion is missing. Among 50,000 to 60,000 clones, over 75% were seen once, and the ten largest hold about 6%. The sample here was PBMCs, taken around atezolizumab (anti-PD-L1) treatment. The source is a man aged 35-49 years with urothelial cancer. The conserved cysteine and the conserved F or W are not part of the CDR3 here.

j_call v_call cdr3_aa
TRBJ2-7 TRBV4-3 ASSQDSGGSASYEQY
TRBJ2-1 TRBV2 ASSAPHLAHLYNEQF
TRBJ1-1 TRBV27 ASSWTGGLGGGEAF
TRBJ2-1 TRBV7-8 ASSLVGAGRGEQF
TRBJ1-1 TRBV4-1 ASSHGDRGHSGAF
TRBJ2-3 TRBV2 ASSDQGARTDTQY
TRBJ2-1 TRBV29-1 SVDGKVNEQF
TRBJ1-5 TRBV6-1 ASRTYSNQPQH
TRBJ1-2 TRBV29-1 SVEVRPGQGNGYT
TRBJ2-7 TRBV7-2 ASSLTSGQGVLYEQY
TRBJ1-2 TRBV7-2 ASSRGQGRGYT
TRBJ1-5 TRBV2 ASGGEGNQPQH
TRBJ2-7 TRBV28 ASSSAGPSYEQY
TRBJ1-2 TRBV6-1 AASKTAVNYGYT
TRBJ2-3 TRBV4-1 ASSQEFSAGGPRDTQY
TRBJ1-5 TRBV7-8 ASSTRGRSQPQH
TRBJ1-1 TRBV20-1 SARDQTEAF
TRBJ2-2 TRBV6-5 ASGSGWRVGLF
TRBJ1-1 TRBV30 AWRGRQGRNTEAF
TRBJ1-1 TRBV30 AWSSGNTEAF
TRBJ1-5 TRBV5-6 ASSGRGASLGRNQPQH
TRBJ1-4 TRBV27 ASSLRAGNEKLF
TRBJ2-7 TRBV6-6 ASSYSRQLGSNEQY
TRBJ2-5 TRBV5-1 ASSPLFSWEETQY
TRBJ2-1 TRBV7-9 ASSPGGGGRNEQF
TRBJ2-3 TRBV6-5 ASNGPSADTQY
TRBJ1-2 TRBV29-1 STYIQGLFYGYT
TRBJ1-5 TRBV28 ASSLSERGQPQH
TRBJ2-1 TRBV7-9 ASSGASGINEQF
TRBJ1-1 TRBV2 ASSAGTGNTEAF
TRBJ2-2 TRBV19 ASSMAGRTGELF
TRBJ2-1 TRBV5-5 ASSMGQGKGNEQF
TRBJ2-1 TRBV6-4 ASSDSTSGKVEQF
TRBJ1-5 TRBV19 ASSPGQGRNNQPQH
TRBJ2-3 TRBV5-1 ASSLKQGTDTQY
TRBJ1-1 TRBV25-1 ASSLTGNTEAF
TRBJ2-7 TRBV7-2 ASSLGGLAGVDEQY
TRBJ1-5 TRBV27 ASSFTGTGNTGGQPQH
TRBJ1-4 TRBV11-2 ASSLEEKLF
TRBJ2-1 TRBV30 AWSDPGLAQREQF
TRBJ1-2 TRBV6-5 ASRFDRRGGYT
TRBJ2-6 TRBV9 ASSSTGIPGANVLT
TRBJ2-7 TRBV27 ASSLDRGRDEQY
TRBJ2-6 TRBV7-9 ASSEGANVLT
TRBJ2-7 TRBV15 ATSRFTGGNVFEQY
TRBJ2-5 TRBV9 ASSPRTSGIGETQY